These T cell receptor beta chains were read from a single sample in a study of blood T cells in healthy people across ages. TCRdb re-analysed the 5' RACE reads in MiXCR, keeping a single row per CDR3 protein. The table lists about 1.1 million distinct CDR3 sequences, approximately 38% of them singletons. The material sequenced was blood. Receptors originate from a young man in good health. Each CDR3 is given with its conserved first and last residue.

TRBJ1-5	TRBV6-6	CASSLSQGPNQPQHF
TRBJ2-3	TRBV20-1	CSAGTSEVTDTQYF
TRBJ2-1	TRBV27	CASSFSGTAIGDEQFF
TRBJ1-2	TRBV12-3/TRBV12-4	CASSLEVANYGYTF
TRBJ2-7	TRBV9	CASSPGTDHYEQYF
TRBJ2-5	TRBV11-2	CASSLEVDQETQYF
TRBJ2-1	TRBV28	CASSWGDRGFTNEQFF
TRBJ2-5	TRBV3-1	CASSQDPVSQETQYF
TRBJ1-5	TRBV6-6	CASTGQGSGNQPQHF
TRBJ2-2	TRBV18	CASTSGTGTGELFF
TRBJ1-5	TRBV6-6	CASSSKIAPYSNQPQHF
TRBJ1-2	TRBV10-3	CAISAQGGANYGYTF
TRBJ2-7	TRBV6-5	CASSYSGRTSYEQYF
TRBJ1-2	TRBV5-1	CASSPTGPSGYTF
TRBJ2-5	TRBV5-1	CASSLSMIGVDQETQYF
TRBJ2-1	TRBV11-2	CASSQGLAGKYNEQFF
TRBJ1-5	TRBV20-1	CSAKADRGVGNQPQHF